What follows are 8 T cell receptor beta chains derived from one specimen sequenced in a study of blood T cell repertoires in COVID-19. The data were produced by immunoSEQ multiplex PCR, yet TCRdb's version contains in-frame clones alone and is incomplete. The sample holds roughly 200,000 clones, about 70% seen once. The specimen was peripheral blood. Every receptor here comes from a woman aged 45 to 65 with active or convalescent COVID-19.

The chain recombines TRBV3-1 (or the pseudogene TRBV3-2) with TRBJ2-7; 7 bases fit TRBD2. The ends lost 4 bases at V and 0 bases at J; junction bases unmatched: 3. The CDR3 totals 14 residues. Germline-derived CDR1 and CDR2 are LGHDT and YNNKEL (reference sequence). The CDR3 DNA follows: TGTGCCAGCAGCCCCCCGGGGGGCTCCTACGAGCAGTACTTC. Translation: CASSPPGGSYEQYF.

The chain links TRBV25-1 to TRBJ2-5, with D tentatively TRBD1 (6 bases). This CDR3 comprises 14 residues. Trimming cost V 1 base and J 5 bases, with 11 bases left between them. From germline, CDR1 is MGHDK and CDR2 SYGVNS. CDR3 in DNA: TGTGCCAGCAGTGAATTCATGGGGGCCGAGACCCAGTACTTC. Amino acids: CASSEFMGAETQYF.

This clone was detected once. The CDR3 loop reads CASSRNTEAFF. The CDR3 region has the DNA TGTGCCAGCAGCAGGAACACTGAAGCTTTCTTT. This sequence joins TRBV12-3 or TRBV12-4 and TRBJ1-1; D unresolved. The CDR3 has 11 amino acids. V lost 6 bases to trimming and J lost 1 base, with 3 bases between them.

The chain is built from TRBV7-6 and TRBJ2-1; D is perhaps TRBD2 (5 bases). Trimming took off 0 bases at V and 5 bases at J, with 11 bases between the two ends. Germline CDR1 reads SGHVS; CDR2 reads FNYEAQ. CDR3 length equals 15 residues. CDR3 sequence: CASSLAGDYNNEQFF. The DNA for the CDR3 is TGTGCCAGCAGCTTAGCGGGCGACTACAACAATGAGCAGTTCTTC.

The CDR3 nucleotides read TGTGCCAGCAGCTTAGATCAGGGGGCCCATCAGCCCCAGCATTTT. Translation gives CASSLDQGAHQPQHF. V gene TRBV7-2 combines with J gene TRBJ1-5; 8 nucleotides agree with TRBD1. Looked up from germline, CDR1 is SGHTA and CDR2 is FQGNSA. V gave up 1 base and J gave up 5 bases; unmatched junction bases: 4. The length of the CDR3 is 15 residues.

This clone was recorded a few times. This chain links TRBV21-1 with TRBJ1-1; TRBD1, the table's D call, lacks a check against the DNA. TRBV21-1 is a documented pseudogene. CDR3 length equals 17 residues. The CDR3 DNA reads as TGTGCCAGAAAGCAGGGGGCAAAAGTCGACTTACACACTGAAGCTTTCTTT. It specifies CARKQGAKVDLHTEAFF.

This clone was seen only a few times. The J gene is TRBJ1-6, the V gene TRBV13; 7 bases agree with TRBD1. Germline CDR1 and CDR2: PRHDT and FYEKMQ (reference sequence). V shed 5 bases, J shed 9 bases, and the junction held 10 bases outside the gene matches. The CDR3 loop spans 15 amino acids. This CDR3 reads CASSVDGRGISPLHF. The CDR3 DNA follows: TGTGCCAGCAGCGTCGACGGCAGGGGGATTTCACCCCTCCACTTT.

The chain combines TRBV28 with TRBJ2-7; TRBD1 matches at 8 bases. The CDR3 is 14 amino acids. The germline CDR1 and CDR2 sequences are MDHEN and SYDVKM. Trimming removed 7 bases from V and 2 bases from J; junction bases left unmatched: 7. This chain's CDR3 is CASTPAGGPYEQYF. For the CDR3, the DNA is TGTGCCAGCACCCCGGCAGGGGGCCCCTACGAGCAGTACTTC.